The 14 T cell receptor beta chains below were found in one sample sequenced in a study of radiotherapy plus CTLA-4 blockade in lung cancer. Profiling relied on immunoSEQ multiplex PCR, and the TCRdb table lists in-frame clones only, not all of them. The table includes under 55,000 clones, 75% to 85% detected once. The input for sequencing was peripheral blood, taken from a patient treated with radiotherapy plus ipilimumab. The receptors come from a human donor with non-small cell lung cancer who had stable disease on radiotherapy plus ipilimumab.

The chain joins TRBV28 to TRBJ2-7; perhaps TRBD2 as D (6 bases). Germline-derived CDR1 and CDR2 are MDHEN and SYDVKM. The CDR3 runs to 16 residues. Trimming stripped 5 bases from V and 0 bases from J, with 17 bases between. The CDR3 sequence is CASSLHASESSYEQYF. DNA for the CDR3: TGTGCCAGCAGTCTGCACGCTAGCGAAAGCTCCTACGAGCAGTACTTC.

This clone has a handful of counts. V is TRBV19 and J is TRBJ1-2; 11 positions match TRBD1. V was clipped by 5 bases and J by 3 bases; unmatched bases: 2. The CDR3 runs 14 residues. Germline V gene lookup returns CDR1 LNHDA and CDR2 SQIVND (reference sequence). The DNA of the CDR3 is TGTGCCAGTAGTCGGGACAGGGGGGACTATGGCTACACCTTC. Translating gives CASSRDRGDYGYTF.

This clone came up once. CDR3 DNA: TGTGCCAGCAGCCAAAGGAGGGGCGAGCAGTACTTC. It is translated as CASSQRRGEQYF. The chain combines TRBV7-2 with TRBJ2-7; TRBD2 might be the D (6 bases). The CDR3 spans 12 residues. V lost 5 bases and J 6 bases, leaving 11 bases between the germline ends. From germline, CDR1 is SGHTA and CDR2 FQGNSA.

V gene TRBV6-6 combines with J gene TRBJ2-1; 8 nucleotides agree with TRBD2. The germline gives CDR1 MNHNY, CDR2 SVGAGI (reference sequence). The CDR3 extends over 16 amino acids. V lost 5 bases and J lost 7; bases outside the gene matches: 13. CDR3 coding DNA: TGTGCCAGCAGTCGGGGTAGCGGGATGGGGTCAAATGAGCAGTTCTTC. Amino acid sequence: CASSRGSGMGSNEQFF.

The gene calls are TRBV6-4 and TRBJ1-1; TRBD1 might be the D (5 bases). This CDR3 contains 13 residues. Germline V gene lookup returns CDR1 MRHNA and CDR2 SNTAGT. The V and J ends lost 6 bases and 4 bases respectively, with 12 bases between them. The CDR3 nucleotides read TGTGCCAGCAGGGAAGGGGAACGCACTGAAGCTTTCTTT. Residues: CASREGERTEAFF.

This clone was counted between two and nine times. The chain couples TRBV5-6 to TRBJ2-7, with 13 bases matching TRBD2. J gave up 2 bases and V 4 bases, and 3 bases lay outside the gene matches. The germline V gene has CDR1 SGHDT and CDR2 YYEEEE. The CDR3 is 15 amino acids. The CDR3 DNA is TGTGCCAGCAGCCAACTAGCGGGAGGGACCTACGAGCAGTACTTC. Protein sequence: CASSQLAGGTYEQYF. The whole variable domain, remainder taken from reference TRBV5-6 and TRBJ2-7, is DAGVTQSPTHLIKTRGQQVTLRCSPKSGHDTVSWYQQALGQGPQFIFQYYEEEERQRGNFPDRFSGHQFPNYSSELNVNALLLGDSALYLCASSQLAGGTYEQYFGPGTRLTVT.

The chain carries TRBV27 and TRBJ2-2, with 13 bases that match TRBD2. This CDR3 comprises 16 residues. Germline V CDR1 and CDR2: MNHEY, SMNVEV (reference sequence). Trimming at V came to 5 bases and at J to 5 bases, leaving 5 bases not matched to a gene. The CDR3 nucleotides read TGTGCCAGCAGTGATCTACTAGCGGGAGGGACCGGGGAGCTGTTTTTT. Encoded protein: CASSDLLAGGTGELFF.

The V gene is TRBV7-2, the J gene TRBJ2-3; D not certain. From germline, CDR1 is SGHTA and CDR2 FQGNSA. The ends were cut back, 5 bases at V and 4 bases at J, with 13 bases in the middle. The CDR3 is made up of 14 amino acids. The CDR3 DNA follows: TGTGCCAGCAGCCCCCAATCCCCCCCAGATACGCAGTATTTT. It specifies CASSPQSPPDTQYF.

This chain uses TRBV5-1 with TRBJ2-7; TRBD1 agrees at 9 bases. Germline V gives CDR1 SGHRS, CDR2 YFSETQ. V lost 0 bases and J lost 4; bases outside the gene matches: 5. CDR3 size: 15 residues. For the CDR3, the DNA is TGCGCCAGCAGCTTGGTGGGACAGGGAATTTACGAGCAGTACTTC. This sequence encodes CASSLVGQGIYEQYF.

This chain links TRBV11-2 with TRBJ2-5, with D perhaps TRBD2 (6 bases). The J call may be incorrect, as the DNA end agrees better with TRBJ2-7. CDR3 size: 18 residues. Germline V gene data show CDR1 as SGHAT and CDR2 as FQNNGV. The CDR3 sequence: CASSLDHEGGHGLYEQYF. CDR3 sequence (DNA): TGTGCCAGCAGCTTAGATCACGAGGGAGGTCACGGTCTCTACGAGCAGTACTTC.

CDR3 residues: CASSAGFTNEKLFF. In DNA, the CDR3 is TGTGCCAGCAGCGCAGGGTTCACTAATGAAAAACTGTTTTTT. The chain combines TRBV2 with TRBJ1-4, with a tentative D call TRBD1 (5 bases). The ends were cut back, 6 bases at V and 2 bases at J, with 10 bases in the middle. The germline CDR1 and CDR2 sequences are SNHLY and FYNNEI. This CDR3 spans 14 amino acids.

The chain combines TRBV7-3 with TRBJ2-1; tentatively, D is TRBD2 (6 bases). Between the trimmed V and J ends, which lost 5 bases and 7 bases, there was a span of 15 bases. CDR1 SGHTA and CDR2 FQGTGA come from the germline V gene. The CDR3 is made up of 14 amino acids. The CDR3 is CASSQGVLANEQFF. CDR3 DNA: TGTGCCAGCAGCCAAGGGGTCCTAGCGAATGAGCAGTTCTTC.

For the CDR3, the DNA is TGCGCCAGCAGCTTGGGACGGAGCTCCTACAATGAGCAGTTCTTC. Amino acid sequence: CASSLGRSSYNEQFF. This chain connects TRBV5-1 to TRBJ2-1, with D hard to call. V was trimmed by 0 bases and J by 0 bases, leaving 7 bases between them. CDR1 is SGHRS, CDR2 YFSETQ, per germline. The CDR3 extends over 15 amino acids.

This clone was counted once. The gene calls are TRBV7-2 and TRBJ1-1, with a possible D match to TRBD1 (6 bases). CDR1 is SGHTA, CDR2 FQGNSA, per germline. V was shortened by 3 bases and J by 4 bases, with 9 bases between the two germline ends. CDR3 size: 13 residues. CDR3 residues: CASSFTGTTEAFF. DNA for the CDR3: TGTGCCAGCAGCTTTACAGGGACCACTGAAGCTTTCTTT.